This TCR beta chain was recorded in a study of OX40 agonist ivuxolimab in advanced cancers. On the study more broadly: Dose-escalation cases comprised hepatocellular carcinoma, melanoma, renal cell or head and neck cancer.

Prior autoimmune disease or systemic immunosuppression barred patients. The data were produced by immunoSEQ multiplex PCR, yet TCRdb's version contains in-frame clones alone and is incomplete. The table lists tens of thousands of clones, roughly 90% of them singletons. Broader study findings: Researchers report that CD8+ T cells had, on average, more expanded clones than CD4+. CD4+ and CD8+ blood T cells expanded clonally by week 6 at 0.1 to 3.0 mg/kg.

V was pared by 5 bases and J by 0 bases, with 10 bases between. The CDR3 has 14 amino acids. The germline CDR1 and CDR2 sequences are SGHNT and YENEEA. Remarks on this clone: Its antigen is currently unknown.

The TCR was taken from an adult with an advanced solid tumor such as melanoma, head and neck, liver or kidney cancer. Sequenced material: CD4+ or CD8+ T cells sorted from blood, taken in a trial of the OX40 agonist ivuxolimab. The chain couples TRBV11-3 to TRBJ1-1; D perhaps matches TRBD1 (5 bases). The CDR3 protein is CASSKGAVNTEAFF. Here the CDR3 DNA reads TGTGCCAGCAGCAAAGGGGCCGTGAACACTGAAGCTTTCTTT.